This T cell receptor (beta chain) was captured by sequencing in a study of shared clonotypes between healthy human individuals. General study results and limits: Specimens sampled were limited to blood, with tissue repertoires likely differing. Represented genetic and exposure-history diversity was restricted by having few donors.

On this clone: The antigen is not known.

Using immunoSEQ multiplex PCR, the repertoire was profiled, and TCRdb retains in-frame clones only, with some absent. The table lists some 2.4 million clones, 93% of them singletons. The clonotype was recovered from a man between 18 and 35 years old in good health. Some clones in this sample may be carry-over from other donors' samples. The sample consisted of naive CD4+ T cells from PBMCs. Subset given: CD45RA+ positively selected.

The chain's CDR3 is CASSEVGTSGRWGEQFF. In DNA form, the CDR3 reads TGTGCCAGCAGTGAAGTTGGGACTAGCGGGAGATGGGGAGAGCAGTTCTTC. The rearrangement joins TRBV6-1 to TRBJ2-1; TRBD2 agrees at 14 bases. CDR1 and CDR2 from the germline V gene are MNHNS and SASEGT. This CDR3 is built from 17 residues. The trim removed 1 base at V and 10 bases at J, leaving 9 bases unmatched.